A single sample is the source of the 8 T cell receptor beta chains below, sequenced in a study of cytomegalovirus exposure and HLA in healthy donors. PCR primers comprised 60 Vbeta and 13 Jbeta primers. Assay: immunoSEQ multiplex PCR; the TCRdb copy retains only in-frame clones and omits some. This sample has about 140,000 clones; roughly 79% occur once, and the top ten carry roughly 2.1%. Sequenced input: PBMCs. Receptor source: a woman in her thirties or forties in good health and CMV-seronegative.

In DNA, the CDR3 is TGTGCTAGTGGTACTACCTGGAACACTGAAGCTTTCTTT. It translates to CASGTTWNTEAFF. The genes are TRBV12-5 and TRBJ1-1, with D unclear. The V and J ends lost 5 bases and 1 base respectively, with 8 bases between them. The CDR3 spans 13 residues. Germline V gene lookup returns CDR1 LGHNT and CDR2 FRNRAP.

This rearrangement joins TRBV29-1 to TRBJ1-4; TRBD1 aligns across 12 bases. Germline V gene data show CDR1 as SQVTM and CDR2 as ANQGSEA. The CDR3 sequence is 16 residues long. The V gene end was trimmed by 4 bases and the J gene end by 4 bases; junction bases not matched to a gene: 7. The CDR3 sequence is CSVGGTGGGRNEKLFF. The CDR3 bases are TGCAGCGTTGGGGGGACAGGGGGCGGACGTAATGAAAAACTGTTTTTT.

The chain combines TRBV19 with TRBJ1-1; 10 bases are a match to TRBD1. CDR1 is LNHDA and CDR2 is SQIVND in the germline V gene (reference sequence). The length of the CDR3 is 15 residues. V shed 2 bases and J 1 base; nucleotides not matched to a gene: 1. The CDR3 loop reads CASSIRDRGNTEAFF. The CDR3 nucleotides read TGTGCCAGTAGTATAAGGGACAGGGGGAACACTGAAGCTTTCTTT.

The chain links TRBV5-1 to TRBJ2-5, with TRBD2 matching 11 bases. The end of the DNA is better explained by TRBJ2-7, so the J call may be wrong. The CDR3 loop spans 14 amino acids. The germline V gene encodes CDR1 SGHRS and CDR2 YFSETQ. CDR3: CASGETSGSVEQYF. The CDR3 DNA follows: TGCGCCAGCGGGGAAACTAGCGGGAGTGTCGAGCAGTACTTC.

The chain combines TRBV29-1 with TRBJ2-5, with D possibly matching TRBD2 (7 bases). CDR3 size: 12 residues. From germline, CDR1 is SQVTM and CDR2 ANQGSEA. V lost 6 bases to trimming and J lost 4 bases, with 12 bases between them. The CDR3 is CSVGGAAETQYF. The CDR3 DNA reads as TGCAGCGTGGGGGGGGCTGCAGAGACCCAGTACTTC. The full variable domain, rest sourced from reference TRBV29-1 and TRBJ2-5, is SAVISQKPSRDICQRGTSLTIQCQVDSQVTMMFWYRQQPGQSLTLIATANQGSEATYESGFVIDKFPISRPNLTFSTLTVSNMSPEDSSIYLCSVGGAAETQYFGPGTRLLVL.

This sequence joins TRBV7-9 and TRBJ1-5; D is unclear. CDR3 length: 12 residues. V was clipped by 5 bases and J by 11 bases, with 13 bases between them. Germline values: CDR1 SEHNR, CDR2 FQNEAQ (reference sequence). In nucleotides, the CDR3 is TGTGCCAGCAGCCTCTTCTTCTCTACCCAGCATTTT. This codes for CASSLFFSTQHF.

The V call is TRBV9, the J call TRBJ2-3; 12 positions match TRBD2. The CDR3 is 17 residues long. Germline V gives CDR1 SGDLS, CDR2 YYNGEE. J gave up 6 bases and V 4 bases, and 12 bases lay outside the gene matches. Here the CDR3 reads CASSPSTSGSASDTQYF. In DNA, the CDR3 is TGTGCCAGCAGCCCCTCGACTAGCGGGAGTGCGTCGGATACGCAGTATTTT. The variable domain in full, completed from reference TRBV9 and TRBJ2-3, reads DSGVTQTPKHLITATGQRVTLRCSPRSGDLSVYWYQQSLDQGLQFLIQYYNGEERAKGNILERFSAQQFPDLHSELNLSSLELGDSALYFCASSPSTSGSASDTQYFGPGTRLTVL.

In its sample, this clone was seen once. V and J are TRBV6-6 and TRBJ2-7; weak D call: TRBD1 (6 bases). CDR3 length equals 12 residues. V shed 6 bases and J shed 3 bases, with 9 bases lying between them. Germline V gene sequence: CDR1 MNHNY, CDR2 SVGAGI (reference sequence). DNA of the CDR3: TGTGCCAGCAGCCGGACAGACTACGAGCAGTACTTC. It is translated as CASSRTDYEQYF.